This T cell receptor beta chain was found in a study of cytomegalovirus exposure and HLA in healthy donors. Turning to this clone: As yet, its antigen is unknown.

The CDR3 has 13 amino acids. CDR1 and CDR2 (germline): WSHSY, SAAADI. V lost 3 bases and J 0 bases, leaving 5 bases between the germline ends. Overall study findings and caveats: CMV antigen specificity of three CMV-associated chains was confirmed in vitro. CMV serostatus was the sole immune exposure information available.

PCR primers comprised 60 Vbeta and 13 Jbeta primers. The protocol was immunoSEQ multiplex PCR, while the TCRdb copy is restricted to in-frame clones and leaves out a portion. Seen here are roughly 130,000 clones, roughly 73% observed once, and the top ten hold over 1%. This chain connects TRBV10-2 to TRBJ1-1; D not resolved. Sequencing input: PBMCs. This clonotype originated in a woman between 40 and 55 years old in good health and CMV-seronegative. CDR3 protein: CASSENMNTEAFF. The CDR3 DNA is TGCGCCAGCAGTGAAAACATGAACACTGAAGCTTTCTTT.